The 20 T cell receptor beta chains below come from one sample, sequenced in a study of technical replicates of blood from several donors. Sequencing was performed with immunoSEQ multiplex PCR; in TCRdb, only in-frame clones are kept and a portion is missing. The table records over 90,000 clones, 95% of them present only once. Sequencing input: T cells isolated from PBMCs. These receptor sequences come from a human donor in good health.

J is TRBJ2-3 and V is TRBV19; 7 bases line up with TRBD1. Per the germline V gene, CDR1 is LNHDA and CDR2 is SQIVND (reference sequence). This CDR3 region has 14 residues. V shed 7 bases and J 3 bases; nucleotides not matched to a gene: 7. CDR3 coding DNA: TGTGCCAGTACAAACCGACAGGGAACAGATACGCAGTATTTT. It specifies CASTNRQGTDTQYF. Using reference TRBV19 and TRBJ2-3 for the parts outside the CDR3, the full variable domain is DGGITQSPKYLFRKEGQNVTLSCEQNLNHDAMYWYRQDPGQGLRLIYYSQIVNDFQKGDIAEGYSVSREKKESFPLTVTSAQKNPTAFYLCASTNRQGTDTQYFGPGTRLTVL.

This chain uses TRBV5-8 with TRBJ1-1; TRBD1 agrees at 7 bases. In germline, CDR1 is SGHTS, CDR2 YDEGEE. The CDR3 is made up of 15 amino acids. The junction had 10 bases not matched to a gene; V was cut back by 3 bases and J by 5 bases. The CDR3 region is CASSSEQGFGTEAFF. The CDR3 DNA reads as TGTGCCAGCAGCTCAGAACAGGGGTTCGGAACTGAAGCTTTCTTT.

The chain employs TRBV4-1 and TRBJ2-1; D may be TRBD1 (6 bases). Germline V CDR1 and CDR2: MGHRA, YSYEKL. The V and J ends lost 1 base and 0 bases respectively, with 7 bases between them. The CDR3 spans 15 residues. CDR3 nucleotide sequence: TGCGCCAGCAGCCAAGCGGACAGCTCCTACAATGAGCAGTTCTTC. Translating it yields CASSQADSSYNEQFF.

This clone occurred a few times. The V gene is TRBV5-1, the J gene TRBJ1-6, with D unresolved. Deletions cut 4 bases from V and 5 bases from J, with 16 bases between. This CDR3 region has 16 residues. Germline-derived CDR1 and CDR2 are SGHRS and YFSETQ. The CDR3 nucleotides are TGCGCCAGCAGCGTCGAGGCCTCGGAAAATAATTCACCCCTCCACTTT. It is translated as CASSVEASENNSPLHF.

This chain connects TRBV7-3 to TRBJ2-1; the match to TRBD2 covers 7 bases. The V and J ends lost 1 base and 8 bases, in that order; junction bases with no gene match: 20. Germline CDR1 reads SGHTA; CDR2 reads FQGTGA. This CDR3 contains 19 residues. CDR3 in DNA: TGTGCCAGCAGCTTAAATAAGGCAGCCCGGCGCGGGAGAGGGCATGAGCAGTTCTTC. It translates to CASSLNKAARRGRGHEQFF.

The chain joins TRBV6-1 to TRBJ1-1; TRBD1 is a possible D gene (6 bases). This CDR3 has 17 residues. In germline, CDR1 is MNHNS, CDR2 SASEGT. V dropped 4 bases and J dropped 5 bases, with 23 bases sitting between them. The CDR3 sequence is CASSAQIVGDMATEAFF. Written as DNA, the CDR3 is TGTGCCAGCAGTGCCCAAATTGTGGGGGACATGGCGACTGAAGCTTTCTTT.

This clone was observed a single time. The V and J genes are TRBV28 and TRBJ1-4, with D possibly TRBD1 on 6 matching bases. Germline CDR1 MDHEN, CDR2 SYDVKM. The CDR3 runs to 14 residues. The V end was cut by 5 bases, the J end by 6 bases, with 13 bases between. CDR3 nucleotides: TGTGCCAGCAGTCAGATTAGGACAGATGAAAAACTGTTTTTT. It encodes CASSQIRTDEKLFF.

The chain has TRBV9 and TRBJ2-1; D uncertain. The CDR3 loop spans 11 amino acids. The germline V and J ends were trimmed by 0 bases and 10 bases, with 5 bases remaining between them. Germline values: CDR1 SGDLS, CDR2 YYNGEE. The CDR3 loop reads CASSVESEQFF. The CDR3 DNA follows: TGTGCCAGCAGCGTAGAAAGCGAGCAGTTCTTC. Drawing the rest from reference TRBV9 and TRBJ2-1, the complete variable domain is DSGVTQTPKHLITATGQRVTLRCSPRSGDLSVYWYQQSLDQGLQFLIQYYNGEERAKGNILERFSAQQFPDLHSELNLSSLELGDSALYFCASSVESEQFFGPGTRLTVL.

This chain's CDR3 is CASSAPGTVSYEQYF. Here the CDR3 DNA reads TGTGCCAGCAGTGCCCCCGGGACAGTCTCCTACGAGCAGTACTTC. The rearrangement uses TRBV25-1 and TRBJ2-7; 7 nucleotides agree with TRBD1. Germline V lookup: CDR1 MGHDK, CDR2 SYGVNS. V lost 4 bases and J lost 0; bases outside the gene matches: 6. The CDR3 runs 15 residues.

The chain is built from TRBV15 and TRBJ2-1, with TRBD2 matching 15 bases. The CDR3 totals 16 residues. The V gene end was trimmed by 3 bases and the J gene end by 7 bases; junction bases not matched to a gene: 4. CDR1 and CDR2 (germline): LNHNV, YYDKDF (reference sequence). The CDR3, as DNA: TGTGCCACCAGCAGGATAGGGACTAGCGGGAGGAATGAGCAGTTCTTC. Residues: CATSRIGTSGRNEQFF.

This clone was observed once. The V gene is TRBV7-9, the J gene TRBJ2-7; 7 bases align to TRBD1. Germline V CDR1 and CDR2: SEHNR, FQNEAQ (reference sequence). Losses at the gene ends were 5 bases for V and 3 bases for J; bases not matched to a gene: 10. The CDR3 runs 15 residues. This CDR3 reads CASSQAYRGNYEQYF. For the CDR3, the DNA is TGTGCCAGCAGCCAAGCTTACAGGGGAAACTACGAGCAGTACTTC.

The gene calls are TRBV7-9 and TRBJ2-1; D uncertain. Germline V gene data show CDR1 as SEHNR and CDR2 as FQNEAQ (reference sequence). The CDR3 totals 11 residues. Trimming took 5 bases from V and 7 from J, leaving 6 bases between them. The chain's CDR3 is CASSIQNEQFF. CDR3 bases: TGTGCCAGCAGCATACAAAATGAGCAGTTCTTC.

The chain combines TRBV2 with TRBJ2-2, with TRBD1 identical over 7 bases. Trimming took 2 bases from V and 1 from J; bases not matched to a gene: 16. Germline V gene data show CDR1 as SNHLY and CDR2 as FYNNEI. The CDR3 is 20 residues long. CDR3 coding DNA: TGTGCCAGCAGTGAAAGGGGGACAGTTGCCCTTTGGTTGAACACCGGGGAGCTGTTTTTT. Protein: CASSERGTVALWLNTGELFF.

J is TRBJ2-7 and V is TRBV29-1; possibly TRBD1 for D (5 bases). This CDR3 comprises 13 residues. Looked up from germline, CDR1 is SQVTM and CDR2 is ANQGSEA. V was clipped by 7 bases and J by 0 bases, with 13 bases between them. CDR3 sequence: CSAVGLHSYEQYF. DNA of the CDR3: TGCAGCGCGGTGGGGCTGCACTCCTACGAGCAGTACTTC.

The gene calls are TRBV6-1 and TRBJ2-7; D may be TRBD1 (6 bases). The CDR3 spans 14 residues. Trimming took off 6 bases at V and 0 bases at J, with 12 bases between the two ends. Germline V CDR1 and CDR2: MNHNS, SASEGT. Here the CDR3 DNA reads TGTGCCAGCAGGACAGGACCCAGCTCCTACGAGCAGTACTTC. Encoded protein: CASRTGPSSYEQYF.

This chain joins TRBV6-1 and TRBJ2-7, with D maybe TRBD2 (6 bases). The V end lost 4 bases, the J end lost 0 bases, and 10 bases lay between the germline ends. Germline lookup yields CDR1 MNHNS and CDR2 SASEGT. CDR3 length: 14 amino acids. CDR3 DNA: TGTGCCAGCAGTGGGAGGGACGGCTCCTACGAGCAGTACTTC. It is translated as CASSGRDGSYEQYF.

The chain has TRBV7-8 and TRBJ2-2; TRBD1 matches at 9 bases. CDR3 length: 20 residues. CDR1 and CDR2 (germline): SGHVS, FQNEAQ. The J segment lost 6 bases and the V segment lost 4 bases, leaving 21 bases of the junction unmatched. The CDR3 spells CASSSPGGPRQGVIPGELFF. The DNA for the CDR3 is TGTGCCAGCAGCTCGCCCGGTGGCCCTAGACAGGGGGTGATCCCCGGGGAGCTGTTTTTT.

This chain joins TRBV2 and TRBJ1-1; no definite D call. This CDR3 has 13 amino acids. Germline CDR1 is SNHLY and CDR2 is FYNNEI. Trimming stripped 10 bases from V and 3 bases from J, with 15 bases between. The CDR3 is CATKVTEDTEAFF. CDR3 sequence (DNA): TGTGCCACCAAAGTCACAGAAGACACTGAAGCTTTCTTT.

This chain links TRBV18 with TRBJ2-7; 8 positions agree with TRBD2. The trim removed 5 bases at V and 7 bases at J, leaving 10 bases unmatched. CDR3 length equals 14 residues. Germline CDR1 is KGHSH and CDR2 is LQKENI. CDR3 amino acids: CASSTGGGFEEQYF. Written as DNA, the CDR3 is TGTGCCAGCTCAACGGGGGGGGGTTTTGAGGAGCAGTACTTC.

The rearrangement uses TRBV27 and TRBJ2-7, with D possibly being TRBD2 (6 bases). The CDR3 extends over 14 amino acids. Trimming took 3 bases from V and 2 from J, leaving 11 bases between them. Germline lookup yields CDR1 MNHEY and CDR2 SMNVEV (reference sequence). CDR3 protein: CASSFFPGAYEQYF. The CDR3 DNA is TGTGCCAGCAGTTTCTTTCCGGGGGCCTACGAGCAGTACTTC.